This record looks at one T cell receptor beta chain sequence and its context. The antigen remains undetermined. This sample is drawn from a study of follicular helper T cells after annual influenza vaccination. The time point: 2014-2015 season, pre-vaccination. Donors with HIV/AIDS, active malignancy, immunomodulators or active illness were excluded. The CDR3 extends over 14 amino acids. Trimming took 3 bases from V and 7 from J, leaving 15 bases between them. Germline V gene data show CDR1 as GTSNPN and CDR2 as SVGIG (reference sequence). General study results and limits: Rare clonotypes were missed; only about 10-23% of cells gave TCRB. Day 7 ICOS+CD38+ clones later appeared mostly in ICOS-CD38- cTfh.

TCRdb's table, derived via immunoSEQ multiplex PCR, lists solely in-frame clones and lacks some. The repertoire consists of 2,000 to 2,500 clones, with around 86% occurring once and the leading ten covering about 2.8%. The TCR was taken from an adult who received the influenza vaccine. The sequencing used CXCR5+ CD38+ circulating T follicular helper cells from blood, collected on the day of influenza vaccination. Subset reported: circulating Tfh, non-naive CD4+CXCR5+PD-1+ (ICOS+CD38+ or ICOS-CD38-). The V gene is TRBV30, the J gene TRBJ1-4; D is perhaps TRBD1 (5 bases). The DNA of the CDR3 is TGTGCCTGGAGGGGGGGACGGAGGAGTGAAAAACTGTTTTTT. Its translation is CAWRGGRRSEKLFF.